This TCR beta chain comes out of a study of blood T cell repertoires in COVID-19. Study-level information: Sites across the United States, Italy and Spain contributed samples from acute and convalescent COVID-19. T cells, B-cell-depleted T cells, or PBMCs provided the cDNA or gDNA that served as material.

In the source study's methods: Scientists estimated how many nucleated cells there were by amplifying reference gene primers. This table comes from immunoSEQ multiplex PCR, and its TCRdb copy is limited to in-frame clones, with some not included. The V and J calls and the clone size are those of that table, but D and trimming were determined from the DNA. The sample has 210,000 or so clones, roughly 78% seen once; the top ten hold 2.5% to 3.5%. Germline CDR1 and CDR2: MGHDK and SYGVNS. The CDR3 runs 14 residues. Between the trimmed V and J ends, which lost 8 bases and 4 bases, there was a span of 17 bases.

This clonotype originated in a woman of 80 years or more with active or convalescent COVID-19. The source material was peripheral blood. The chain links TRBV25-1 to TRBJ2-5; D is perhaps TRBD2 (6 bases). The CDR3 DNA follows: TGTGCCAGCCGCCGGGACTTATCCGGAGAGACCCAGTACTTC. This encodes CASRRDLSGETQYF.